The 21 T cell receptor beta chains reported below all come from one sample, sequenced in a study of shared clonotypes between healthy human individuals. In the naive CD8 group, cells lacked CD45RO and were positively selected for CCR7, so terminally differentiated effector memory CD45RA+ cells were left out. Produced via immunoSEQ multiplex PCR; TCRdb's table is partial and in-frame only. The sample lists hundreds of thousands of clones, 96% seen once, with approximately 0.2% in the top ten. The sequenced sample was naive CD8+ T cells sorted from blood. All receptors come from a man between 25 and 39 years old in good health.

The chain carries TRBV7-2 and TRBJ2-7; a weak D match, TRBD1 (6 bases). Germline loops: CDR1 SGHTA, CDR2 FQGNSA. V was clipped by 4 bases and J by 2 bases, with 15 bases between them. The CDR3 totals 15 residues. CDR3 loop: CASSSDRYTAYEQYF. CDR3 bases: TGTGCCAGCAGCTCGGACAGATACACCGCCTACGAGCAGTACTTC.

The V gene is TRBV11-2, the J gene TRBJ1-2; D uncertain. The length of the CDR3 is 15 residues. Trimming removed 1 base from V and 4 bases from J, with 13 bases in between. Germline CDR1 reads SGHAT; CDR2 reads FQNNGV. The chain's CDR3 is CASSLGYPSVYGYTF. Written as DNA, the CDR3 is TGTGCCAGCAGCTTAGGGTACCCGAGCGTCTATGGCTACACCTTC.

The chain carries TRBV10-3 and TRBJ2-1; D may be TRBD1 (5 bases). V was pared by 6 bases and J by 0 bases, with 18 bases between. The CDR3 runs to 17 residues. Germline V lookup: CDR1 ENHRY, CDR2 SYGVKD. The CDR3 region has the DNA TGTGCCATCAGAGTACAGGTAGATGGAAGCTCCTACAATGAGCAGTTCTTC. Residues: CAIRVQVDGSSYNEQFF.

This clone showed up just a few times. V is TRBV15 and J is TRBJ1-5, with a weak D call TRBD1 (6 bases). Looked up from germline, CDR1 is LNHNV and CDR2 is YYDKDF (reference sequence). CDR3 length: 15 residues. Trimming took 0 bases from V and 5 from J, leaving 11 bases between them. In DNA, the CDR3 is TGTGCCACCAGCAGAGAGGGGGGCAGAGATCAGCCCCAGCATTTT. This gives the protein CATSREGGRDQPQHF.

The rearrangement joins TRBV7-6 to TRBJ1-2; D remains unclear. Germline-derived CDR1 and CDR2 are SGHVS and FNYEAQ. CDR3 length: 16 amino acids. The germline V and J ends were trimmed by 5 bases and 4 bases, with 20 bases remaining between them. The chain's CDR3 is CASSVDIRGTAYGYTF. The CDR3 DNA reads TGTGCCAGCAGCGTCGACATACGGGGTACTGCCTATGGCTACACCTTC.

V usage is TRBV6-5 and J usage is TRBJ1-2; the match to TRBD1 covers 7 bases. CDR1 and CDR2 from the germline V gene are MNHEY and SVGAGI. The CDR3 has 14 amino acids. The V gene end was trimmed by 4 bases and the J gene end by 7 bases; junction bases not matched to a gene: 9. The DNA for the CDR3 is TGTGCCAGCAGTTCATTTGACAGGGTATCTGGCTACACCTTC. Its translation: CASSSFDRVSGYTF.

The chain has TRBV19 and TRBJ1-1, with 8 bases fitting TRBD1. The trim removed 5 bases at V and 1 base at J, leaving 3 bases unmatched. The germline V gene has CDR1 LNHDA and CDR2 SQIVND (reference sequence). This CDR3 comprises 14 residues. The CDR3 DNA reads TGTGCCAGTAGTGCCGACAGGGGGAACACTGAAGCTTTCTTT. Amino acids: CASSADRGNTEAFF.

The count of this clone is one. The chain is built from TRBV28 and TRBJ1-4; perhaps TRBD1 as D (5 bases). Germline V lookup: CDR1 MDHEN, CDR2 SYDVKM. CDR3 length: 16 amino acids. The V and J ends lost 3 bases and 5 bases respectively, with 16 bases between them. CDR3 nucleotides: TGTGCCAGCAGTTTCTCGAAGGGGAACGGGAATGAAAAACTGTTTTTT. Its translation: CASSFSKGNGNEKLFF.

V and J are TRBV10-1 and TRBJ2-1, with 7 nucleotides matching TRBD1. The CDR3 spans 16 residues. Germline CDR1 is WNHNN and CDR2 is SYGVQD (reference sequence). J was trimmed by 3 bases and V by 3 bases; bases with no gene match: 8. CDR3 residues: CASSDARDSVYNEQFF. CDR3 DNA sequence: TGCGCCAGCAGTGACGCCCGGGACAGCGTCTACAATGAGCAGTTCTTC.

The count of this clone is one. The chain has TRBV19 and TRBJ2-1, with D tentatively TRBD1 (5 bases). This CDR3 comprises 14 residues. Trimming removed 2 bases from V and 5 bases from J, with 10 bases in between. Germline-derived CDR1 and CDR2 are LNHDA and SQIVND (reference sequence). CDR3 bases: TGTGCCAGTAGTATACGTCCAGGGAACAATGAGCAGTTCTTC. This translates into CASSIRPGNNEQFF.

The chain has TRBV29-1 and TRBJ1-2; 8 bases agree with TRBD1. V lost 2 bases, J lost 0 bases, and 5 bases stayed unmatched. Germline V gives CDR1 SQVTM, CDR2 ANQGSEA. The CDR3 consists of 15 residues. CDR3 bases: TGCAGCGTTGAACCACTGGACAGGGCTAACTATGGCTACACCTTC. Protein product: CSVEPLDRANYGYTF. The whole variable domain, filled in from reference TRBV29-1 and TRBJ1-2, reads SAVISQKPSRDICQRGTSLTIQCQVDSQVTMMFWYRQQPGQSLTLIATANQGSEATYESGFVIDKFPISRPNLTFSTLTVSNMSPEDSSIYLCSVEPLDRANYGYTFGSGTRLTVV.

V gene TRBV7-6 combines with J gene TRBJ2-1, with D possibly called TRBD1 or TRBD2 (5 bases each). Trimming shortened V by 5 bases and J by 6 bases, and 14 bases separated the two germline ends. Germline CDR1 SGHVS, CDR2 FNYEAQ. The CDR3 contains 14 residues. CDR3 sequence reads: CASSPPEGLNEQFF. The CDR3, as DNA: TGTGCCAGCAGCCCCCCCGAGGGGCTCAATGAGCAGTTCTTC.

The rearrangement links TRBV7-6 to TRBJ2-2, with D tentatively TRBD1 or TRBD2 (6 bases each). With 2 bases removed from V and 7 bases from J, the gap between germline ends came to 11 bases. CDR1 and CDR2 (germline): SGHVS, FNYEAQ. The CDR3 runs 14 residues. CDR3 bases: TGTGCCAGCAGCTTAATCGGGGGCAGCGGGGAGCTGTTTTTT. Translated: CASSLIGGSGELFF.

The chain carries TRBV7-9 and TRBJ1-5; no definite D call. Trimming took 10 bases from V and 5 from J, leaving 12 bases between them. The CDR3 is 12 residues long. Looked up from germline, CDR1 is SEHNR and CDR2 is FQNEAQ (reference sequence). The chain's CDR3 is CATRRGDQPQHF. The CDR3 DNA reads TGTGCCACACGACGGGGAGATCAGCCCCAGCATTTT.

This clone was found once. The genes are TRBV9 and TRBJ2-6, with D possibly being TRBD1 (6 bases). The germline V and J ends were trimmed by 4 bases and 3 bases, with 8 bases remaining between them. The V gene's germline CDR1 is SGDLS and CDR2 YYNGEE. The length of the CDR3 is 14 residues. The DNA for the CDR3 is TGTGCCAGCAGCACAGGGAATGGGGCCAACGTCCTGACTTTC. It encodes CASSTGNGANVLTF.

This sequence joins TRBV11-1 and TRBJ2-7; no clear D. The CDR3 has 13 residues. V was shortened by 7 bases and J by 4 bases, with 14 bases between the two germline ends. CDR1 and CDR2 (germline): SGHAT, FQDESV (reference sequence). In DNA form, the CDR3 reads TGTGCCAGCAATGGATCCAAAGGGTACGAGCAGTACTTC. Translation: CASNGSKGYEQYF.

The chain employs TRBV12-5 and TRBJ1-1; perhaps TRBD1 as D (5 bases). The germline V gene encodes CDR1 LGHNT and CDR2 FRNRAP. The V end was cut by 5 bases, the J end by 4 bases, with 11 bases between. CDR3 length equals 13 residues. CDR3 protein: CASGSGASTEAFF. In nucleotides, the CDR3 is TGTGCTAGTGGTAGCGGGGCTTCCACTGAAGCTTTCTTT.

This chain connects TRBV13 to TRBJ1-1; D not resolved. This CDR3 contains 15 residues. Per the germline V gene, CDR1 is PRHDT and CDR2 is FYEKMQ (reference sequence). V was shortened by 5 bases and J by 0 bases, with 13 bases between the two germline ends. CDR3 DNA: TGTGCCAGCAGCATCCGGGAATACATGAACACTGAAGCTTTCTTT. It codes for CASSIREYMNTEAFF.

V is TRBV9 and J is TRBJ2-2, with 13 bases that match TRBD2. The germline V gene has CDR1 SGDLS and CDR2 YYNGEE. V lost 2 bases and J lost 9; bases outside the gene matches: 10. The CDR3 contains 17 residues. CDR3: CASSVGTSGNKGRELFF. CDR3 nucleotide sequence: TGTGCCAGCAGCGTCGGGACTAGCGGGAACAAAGGGCGGGAGCTGTTTTTT.

The V and J genes are TRBV7-9 and TRBJ2-5, with D perhaps TRBD1 or TRBD2 (5 bases each). Per germline, CDR1 SEHNR and CDR2 FQNEAQ (reference sequence). Trimming shortened V by 7 bases and J by 3 bases, and 21 bases separated the two germline ends. The CDR3 extends over 16 amino acids. The CDR3 region has the DNA TGTGCCAGCAAACCCCCGGGACCCCAAAAGGAAGAGACCCAGTACTTC. It is translated as CASKPPGPQKEETQYF.

The chain uses TRBV28 and TRBJ1-5, with D hard to call. V lost 3 bases, J lost 0 bases, and 6 bases lay in between. The CDR3 length is 14 residues. Per germline, CDR1 MDHEN and CDR2 SYDVKM. CDR3 sequence (DNA): TGTGCCAGCAGTTTTGGGGATAGCAATCAGCCCCAGCATTTT. It codes for CASSFGDSNQPQHF.